This T cell receptor (beta chain) was obtained from a study of T cell repertoires in cytomegalovirus infection. Study-level findings and limits: Cumulative frequency of public TCR beta families picked out carriers of CMV plus the relevant HLA. The study found HLA-C-restricted CMV-specific TCR beta clonotypes dominating the ex vivo response.

CDR3 length equals 16 residues. Trimming took off 3 bases at V and 0 bases at J, with 11 bases between the two ends. CDR1 and CDR2 (germline): MGHRA, YSYEKL. To note about this clonotype: The antigen remains undetermined.

MiXCR, run by TCRdb on the reads, gives a single entry per CDR3 protein. Of about 180,000 distinct CDR3 sequences detected, roughly 21% appear once; the ten largest clones hold roughly 25%. Sequencing used CD8+ T cells from cultured PBMCs, obtained from culture after CMV antigen stimulation. This sequence originates from a human donor in good health (CMV status not recorded). Some clones in this sample may be carry-over from other donors' samples. The chain is built from TRBV4-1 and TRBJ2-2, with D hard to call. This chain's CDR3 is CASSQARDSNTGELFF. In DNA form, the CDR3 reads TGCGCCAGCAGCCAGGCTCGAGATTCGAACACCGGGGAGCTGTTTTTT.